This T cell receptor (beta chain) came from a study of blood T cells in healthy people across ages. Next came a second PCR, run for roughly 6 to 11 cycles, which used a sample-barcoded 5' primer along with a J-beta primer mix. MiXCR, applied by TCRdb to the 5' RACE reads, yields one record per CDR3 protein. The sample shows 800,000 to 950,000 distinct CDR3 sequences, around 46% of them seen only once. Extracted total RNA amounted to at least 5.5 micrograms for each sample. Germline V CDR1 and CDR2: MDHEN, SYDVKM. The CDR3 extends over 12 amino acids. The V segment lost 8 bases and the J segment 5 bases; nucleotides outside the gene matches: 2.

Sequenced sample: blood. V is TRBV28 and J is TRBJ2-2; 7 bases match TRBD1. This sequence was found in a man aged 30-40 years in good health. CDR3 protein: CASEGATGELFF. CDR3 in DNA: TGTGCCAGCGAGGGGGCGACCGGGGAGCTGTTTTTT.